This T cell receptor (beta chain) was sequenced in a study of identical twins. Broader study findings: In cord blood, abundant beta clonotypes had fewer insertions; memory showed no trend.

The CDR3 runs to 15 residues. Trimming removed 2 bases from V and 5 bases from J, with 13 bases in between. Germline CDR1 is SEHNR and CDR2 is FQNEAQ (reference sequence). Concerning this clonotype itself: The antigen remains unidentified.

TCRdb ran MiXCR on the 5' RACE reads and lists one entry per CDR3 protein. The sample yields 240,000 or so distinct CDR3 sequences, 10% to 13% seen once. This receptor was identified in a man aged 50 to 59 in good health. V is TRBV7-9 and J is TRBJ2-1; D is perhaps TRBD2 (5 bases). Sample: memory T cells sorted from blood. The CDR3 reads CASSLIYKLDNEQFF. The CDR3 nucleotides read TGTGCCAGCAGCTTAATCTACAAACTAGACAATGAGCAGTTCTTC.